This T cell receptor beta chain is from a study of cytomegalovirus exposure and HLA in healthy donors. Vbeta (60) and Jbeta (13) primers were used in the PCR. Profiling relied on immunoSEQ multiplex PCR, and the TCRdb table lists in-frame clones only, not all of them. The sample records fewer than 150,000 clones, around 80% being singletons. Healthy bone marrow donors formed the donor group. The donors, nominally healthy at sampling, likely had unrecorded immune exposures. Remarks on this clone: What it binds is unknown.

V was cut by 2 bases and J by 1 base, with 9 bases left in between. Germline V gives CDR1 SGHDT, CDR2 YYEEEE. The length of the CDR3 is 15 residues. Study results and caveats: Follow-up analysis later connected one missense variant in DCLRE1C with trimming of TCR beta V- and J-genes. Researchers reported in a later analysis that common viral pathogens appeared linked to several top clusters.

The TCR sequence derives from a man in his forties or fifties in good health and CMV-seronegative. The material sequenced was PBMCs. This chain uses TRBV5-6 with TRBJ2-2; D unresolved. CDR3 in amino acids: CASSFRVLNTGELFF. DNA for the CDR3: TGTGCCAGCAGCTTCCGGGTCTTGAACACCGGGGAGCTGTTTTTT.